This T cell receptor (beta chain) emerged from a study of shared clonotypes between healthy human individuals. The study drew its donors from healthy HIV-negative adults without recent acute infections or vaccinations. Germline lookup yields CDR1 MDHEN and CDR2 SYDVKM. The CDR3 consists of 12 residues. V was cut by 6 bases and J by 8 bases, with 12 bases left in between. Concerning this clone: The antigen remains unidentified.

Study observations and caveats: With few donors, the genetic and exposure-history diversity represented was limited. When naive CD4 clonotypes were compared across a handful of donors, around 5% were shared.

Sequencing was at deep level. This table comes from immunoSEQ multiplex PCR, and its TCRdb copy is limited to in-frame clones, with some not included. The data show 2.3 million or so clones, more than 85% seen once. This receptor was taken from a man between 18 and 29 years old in good health. Some clones in this sample may be carry-over from other donors' samples. Sequencing was performed on naive CD4+ T cells from PBMCs. Subset of the sample: CD45RA+ positively selected. The chain is built from TRBV28 and TRBJ2-3; D gene ambiguous. CDR3 protein: CASSSWAATQYF. The CDR3 coding sequence is TGTGCCAGCAGCTCCTGGGCGGCTACGCAGTATTTT.